The next 29 T cell receptor beta chains were all read from a single sample in a study of neurological immune-mediated disorders. One entry per CDR3 protein results from TCRdb running MiXCR on the 5' RACE reads. The sample holds roughly 90,000 distinct CDR3 sequences, roughly 3.2% seen once. Sequences were obtained from PBMCs. Every receptor here comes from a woman between 50 and 59 years old with multiple sclerosis.

The table lists this clonotype with many counts. The rearrangement joins TRBV4-3 to TRBJ1-6; no definite D call. Trimming pared 1 base from V and 8 bases from J, leaving 12 bases between. From germline, CDR1 is LGHNA and CDR2 YSLEER. There are 15 residues in the CDR3. The CDR3 protein is CASSQAPPEHSPLHF. The CDR3 region has the DNA TGCGCCAGCAGCCAAGCCCCCCCGGAGCATTCACCCCTCCACTTT.

Ten or more counts support this clonotype. The V gene is TRBV5-1, the J gene TRBJ2-6; D not resolved. The V and J ends lost 0 bases and 0 bases respectively, with 4 bases between them. The CDR3 loop spans 15 amino acids. CDR1 is SGHRS, CDR2 YFSETQ, per germline. CDR3 bases: TGCGCCAGCAGCTTGGAACTCTCTGGGGCCAACGTCCTGACTTTC. Translating it yields CASSLELSGANVLTF.

This clonotype was counted ten times or more. The V call is TRBV27, the J call TRBJ2-3, with a weak D call TRBD2 (5 bases). The V end was cut by 7 bases, the J end by 3 bases, with 14 bases between. CDR3 length: 14 amino acids. The germline V gene has CDR1 MNHEY and CDR2 SMNVEV (reference sequence). The CDR3 loop reads CASNIRGGTDTQYF. As DNA, the CDR3 is TGTGCCAGCAACATACGGGGTGGGACAGATACGCAGTATTTT.

Many counts were recorded for this clonotype. The V gene is TRBV12-3 or TRBV12-4, the J gene TRBJ1-1; no clear D. This CDR3 has 11 amino acids. V shed 4 bases and J shed 3 bases, with 3 bases lying between them. CDR3 nucleotides: TGTGCCAGCAGTTCCCACACTGAAGCTTTCTTT. This codes for CASSSHTEAFF.

The table lists this clonotype with many counts. This chain uses TRBV10-3 with TRBJ1-2, with 7 bases lining up with TRBD1. Per germline, CDR1 ENHRY and CDR2 SYGVKD. The CDR3 contains 13 residues. The ends lost 6 bases at V and 11 bases at J; junction bases unmatched: 12. The CDR3 protein is CAISPLGTEGYTF. In DNA, the CDR3 is TGTGCCATCAGCCCGCTCGGGACAGAAGGATACACCTTC.

The sample holds many counts of this clonotype. This rearrangement joins TRBV6-9 to TRBJ2-5; 8 bases agree with TRBD1. The germline gives CDR1 MNHGY, CDR2 SVAAGI. The CDR3 has 13 residues. Unmatched junction bases numbered 4, after V lost 5 bases and J lost 5 bases. Here the CDR3 DNA reads TGTGCCAGCAGTCCTGACAGGGGCGAGACCCAGTACTTC. It codes for CASSPDRGETQYF.

The table lists this clonotype with many counts. The chain is built from TRBV7-6 and TRBJ2-3; 10 nucleotides align to TRBD2. This CDR3 is built from 17 residues. The germline V gene encodes CDR1 SGHVS and CDR2 FNYEAQ. V was pared by 3 bases and J by 0 bases, with 6 bases of the junction left unmatched. The CDR3 nucleotides are TGTGCCAGCAGCTTGGTTAGCGGGGGGACTAGCACAGATACGCAGTATTTT. It encodes CASSLVSGGTSTDTQYF.

The table lists this clonotype with many counts. The J gene is TRBJ2-5, the V gene TRBV5-1, with 8 nucleotides matching TRBD2. Germline V gives CDR1 SGHRS, CDR2 YFSETQ. The CDR3 spans 16 residues. The V gene end was trimmed by 4 bases and the J gene end by 5 bases; junction bases not matched to a gene: 13. CDR3 nucleotide sequence: TGCGCCAGCAGCAAAGGGGTCCAGCGGGGGTATGAGACCCAGTACTTC. As protein: CASSKGVQRGYETQYF. Filled out from reference TRBV5-1 and TRBJ2-5, the complete variable domain reads KAGVTQTPRYLIKTRGQQVTLSCSPISGHRSVSWYQQTPGQGLQFLFEYFSETQRNKGNFPGRFSGRQFSNSRSEMNVSTLELGDSALYLCASSKGVQRGYETQYFGPGTRLLVL.

V and J are TRBV14 and TRBJ1-1, with D hard to call. Trimming cost V 3 bases and J 5 bases, with 16 bases left between them. The CDR3 runs to 15 residues. Germline V lookup: CDR1 SGHDN, CDR2 FVKESK. CDR3 in amino acids: CASSHGGFSLTEAFF. The CDR3 DNA is TGTGCCAGCAGCCATGGCGGGTTCTCTTTAACTGAAGCTTTCTTT.

This clonotype was counted at least ten times. The genes are TRBV12-3 or TRBV12-4 and TRBJ1-4; D gene unclear. Trimming removed 5 bases at V and 0 bases at J, with 10 bases between. This CDR3 is built from 15 residues. CDR3 in DNA: TGTGCCAGCAGTCTCTCAGCCACAACTAATGAAAAACTGTTTTTT. Its protein is CASSLSATTNEKLFF.

This clonotype was counted at least ten times. The J gene is TRBJ1-1, the V gene TRBV15; D uncertain. Trimming took 0 bases from V and 7 from J, leaving 12 bases between them. The CDR3 covers 14 residues. The germline V gene encodes CDR1 LNHNV and CDR2 YYDKDF (reference sequence). Written as DNA, the CDR3 is TGTGCCACCAGCAGAGATCGGGCGGCTGGTGAAGCTTTCTTT. Translation gives CATSRDRAAGEAFF.

This clonotype was counted many times. The chain carries TRBV4-2 and TRBJ2-7, with 9 positions matching TRBD1. The trim removed 1 base at V and 3 bases at J, leaving 1 base unmatched. The CDR3 extends over 14 amino acids. Germline-derived CDR1 and CDR2 are LGHNA and YNFKEQ. The CDR3 region has the DNA TGTGCCAGCAGCCAAGGACAGGGGGACTACGAGCAGTACTTC. Translation: CASSQGQGDYEQYF.

The sample holds many counts of this clonotype. The chain employs TRBV10-3 and TRBJ1-6; the match to TRBD1 covers 9 bases. V lost 0 bases to trimming and J lost 9 bases; unmatched junction nucleotides: 6. CDR1 and CDR2 (germline): ENHRY, SYGVKD. The CDR3 is 16 amino acids. The CDR3 DNA sequence: TGTGCCATCAGTGAGTCGATGACAGGGGGGGGTTCACCCCTCCACTTT. Translation gives CAISESMTGGGSPLHF.

This clonotype was found many times. The chain uses TRBV20-1 and TRBJ2-2; D is unresolved. CDR1 and CDR2 (germline): DFQATT, SNEGSKA (reference sequence). Trimming took off 1 base at V and 1 base at J, with 7 bases between the two ends. CDR3 size: 14 residues. The CDR3 nucleotides are TGCAGTGCTAGAGGCCTACAGAACACCGGGGAGCTGTTTTTT. It specifies CSARGLQNTGELFF.

This clonotype was detected ten times or more. The genes are TRBV7-2 and TRBJ1-3; D gene unclear. Germline V gene data show CDR1 as SGHTA and CDR2 as FQGNSA. Trimming removed 1 base at V and 0 bases at J, with 10 bases between. CDR3 length: 16 amino acids. In DNA, the CDR3 is TGTGCCAGCAGCTTAGGCAGGCTTGTCTCTGGAAACACCATATATTTT. It translates to CASSLGRLVSGNTIYF. The full variable domain, with the rest looked up from reference TRBV7-2 and TRBJ1-3, is GAGVSQSPSNKVTEKGKDVELRCDPISGHTALYWYRQSLGQGLEFLIYFQGNSAPDKSGLPSDRFSAERTGGSVSTLTIQRTQQEDSAVYLCASSLGRLVSGNTIYFGEGSWLTVV.

The sample holds many counts of this clonotype. The chain recombines TRBV7-2 with TRBJ2-5, with 16 bases identical to TRBD2. Unmatched junction bases numbered 6, after V lost 5 bases and J lost 3 bases. The germline V gene has CDR1 SGHTA and CDR2 FQGNSA. The CDR3 extends over 17 amino acids. DNA of the CDR3: TGTGCCAGCAGCGTGGGACTAGCGGGGGGGAAGAAAGAGACCCAGTACTTC. It is translated as CASSVGLAGGKKETQYF.

The sample holds many counts of this clonotype. The chain joins TRBV12-3 or TRBV12-4 to TRBJ1-4; D not resolved. The CDR3 is 15 amino acids. The ends were cut back, 7 bases at V and 3 bases at J, with 15 bases in the middle. The CDR3 loop reads CASTITLGSNEKLFF. CDR3 DNA: TGTGCCAGCACGATCACCCTAGGATCTAATGAAAAACTGTTTTTT.

This clonotype was detected ten times or more. V usage is TRBV9 and J usage is TRBJ2-1; 7 positions match TRBD2. The ends lost 3 bases at V and 0 bases at J; junction bases unmatched: 6. CDR3 length: 16 residues. CDR1 SGDLS and CDR2 YYNGEE come from the germline V gene. The CDR3 sequence is CASSANSGDSYNEQFF. The CDR3 DNA is TGTGCCAGCAGCGCGAACAGCGGGGACTCCTACAATGAGCAGTTCTTC.

The J gene is TRBJ1-5, the V gene TRBV7-9, with D unresolved. The CDR3 contains 12 residues. Germline V gene lookup returns CDR1 SEHNR and CDR2 FQNEAQ (reference sequence). Trimming took off 0 bases at V and 7 bases at J, with 4 bases between the two ends. The CDR3 coding sequence is TGTGCCAGCAGCTTAGCTAGACAGCCCCAGCATTTT. It yields the protein CASSLARQPQHF. Together with reference TRBV7-9 and TRBJ1-5, the CDR3 gives the full variable domain: DTGVSQNPRHKITKRGQNVTFRCDPISEHNRLYWYRQTLGQGPEFLTYFQNEAQLEKSRLLSDRFSAERPKGSFSTLEIQRTEQGDSAMYLCASSLARQPQHFGDGTRLSIL.

This clonotype showed up many times. J is TRBJ1-2 and V is TRBV20-1, with 7 bases fitting TRBD1. After removal of 0 bases from V and 3 bases from J, the junction contained 10 bases not matched to a gene. This CDR3 has 16 amino acids. Germline CDR1 is DFQATT and CDR2 is SNEGSKA (reference sequence). The CDR3 DNA reads TGCAGTGCTAGAGATCATAGTCAGGGGGGCTACTATGGCTACACCTTC. Encoded protein: CSARDHSQGGYYGYTF.

This clonotype was detected many times. The chain uses TRBV3-1 and TRBJ2-1; 7 positions agree with TRBD1. CDR1 is LGHDT, CDR2 YNNKEL, per germline (reference sequence). Losses at the gene ends were 6 bases for V and 7 bases for J; bases not matched to a gene: 12. The CDR3 consists of 15 residues. The CDR3 is CASRDLGTAWNEQFF. The CDR3 region has the DNA TGTGCCAGCAGAGACCTCGGGACAGCCTGGAATGAGCAGTTCTTC.

This clonotype came up many times. The CDR3 coding sequence is TGCGCCAGCAGCCTCTCGGGGATCCAAGAGACCCAGTACTTC. Amino acids: CASSLSGIQETQYF. The chain combines TRBV4-1 with TRBJ2-5; possibly TRBD2 for D (5 bases). Germline CDR1 and CDR2: MGHRA and YSYEKL. The CDR3 consists of 14 residues. V was pared by 4 bases and J by 1 base, with 10 bases between.

This clonotype was counted many times. The V gene is TRBV29-1, the J gene TRBJ2-2, with 9 bases lining up with TRBD2. This CDR3 has 12 amino acids. CDR1 and CDR2 from the germline V gene are SQVTM and ANQGSEA. Trimming removed 7 bases from V and 7 bases from J; junction bases left unmatched: 4. The CDR3, as DNA: TGCAGCGCTTCTAGCGGGGACGGGGAGCTGTTTTTT. It encodes CSASSGDGELFF.

In this sample, this clonotype turned up many times. The gene calls are TRBV7-6 and TRBJ1-2; D call uncertain. The CDR3 has 13 residues. V lost 2 bases and J 2 bases, leaving 6 bases between the germline ends. Per the germline V gene, CDR1 is SGHVS and CDR2 is FNYEAQ. CDR3 DNA: TGTGCCAGCAGCTTAAATGGGAACTATGGCTACACCTTC. It is translated as CASSLNGNYGYTF.

This clonotype was seen at least ten times. The J gene is TRBJ2-5, the V gene TRBV7-9, with TRBD2 matching 11 bases. Germline V CDR1 and CDR2: SEHNR, FQNEAQ (reference sequence). V lost 3 bases to trimming and J lost 5 bases; unmatched junction nucleotides: 5. This CDR3 region has 15 residues. For the CDR3, the DNA is TGTGCCAGCAGCTTTCTAGCGGGGGGCCGGGAGACCCAGTACTTC. This sequence encodes CASSFLAGGRETQYF.

This clonotype was picked up many times. The chain links TRBV6-1 to TRBJ1-2; D may be TRBD1 (5 bases). Per the germline V gene, CDR1 is MNHNS and CDR2 is SASEGT. The CDR3 is made up of 12 amino acids. Trimming took 6 bases from V and 8 from J, leaving 13 bases between them. The CDR3: CASSSIRAGYTF. The CDR3 DNA is TGTGCCAGCAGCTCGATCAGGGCCGGCTACACCTTC.

The sample holds many counts of this clonotype. V and J are TRBV5-6 and TRBJ2-3; the D call may be TRBD1 or TRBD2 (5 bases each). CDR3 size: 13 residues. V was trimmed by 3 bases and J by 12 bases, leaving 17 bases between them. CDR1 is SGHDT and CDR2 is YYEEEE in the germline V gene. The CDR3, as DNA: TGTGCCAGCAGCTCTGGGACGACCTCACCCCAGTATTTT. Translation: CASSSGTTSPQYF.

The sample holds many counts of this clonotype. The V gene is TRBV5-6, the J gene TRBJ2-7, with TRBD2 identical over 12 bases. V shed 4 bases, J shed 4 bases, and the junction held 6 bases outside the gene matches. Germline-derived CDR1 and CDR2 are SGHDT and YYEEEE. The CDR3 is 15 amino acids. This chain's CDR3 is CASSRTSGAVYEQYF. The DNA of the CDR3 is TGTGCCAGCAGCCGGACTAGCGGGGCGGTATACGAGCAGTACTTC.

This clonotype was observed many times. V and J are TRBV12-3 or TRBV12-4 and TRBJ2-3; D is tentatively TRBD1 or TRBD2 (6 bases each). The V and J ends lost 3 bases and 6 bases respectively, with 16 bases between them. The CDR3 is made up of 15 amino acids. The CDR3 nucleotides are TGTGCCAGCAGTTTCGGGGGCGGCGGATGGGATACGCAGTATTTT. Amino acids: CASSFGGGGWDTQYF.